This TCR beta chain originates from a study of early T cells in non-severe SARS-CoV-2 infection. The germline V gene encodes CDR1 LNHDA and CDR2 SQIVND (reference sequence). Trimming took off 5 bases at V and 3 bases at J, with 11 bases between the two ends. This CDR3 region has 14 residues. TCRdb used MiXCR to reprocess the 5' RACE reads, holding one entry per CDR3 protein. The sample records around 82,000 distinct CDR3 sequences, roughly 12% being singletons. This clonotype was seen only once. The source is an adult who was a healthcare worker with PCR-confirmed SARS-CoV-2 infection or an uninfected control (not recorded which). The genes are TRBV19 and TRBJ1-5; D is possibly TRBD1 (6 bases). Sequenced material: whole blood. DNA for the CDR3: TGTGCCAGTAGTGTCGGACAGTTCAATCAGCCCCAGCATTTT. Protein product: CASSVGQFNQPQHF.